This TCR beta chain emerged from a study of beta chain features in type 1 diabetes. In the study overall: Sorted cell examination encompassed over 90,000,000 cells across all samples. Findings and limits, study-wide: Whether HLA type influences TCRB rearrangement remained unresolved here. Type 1 diabetes patients had TCRB CDR3s that were shorter (moderately but significantly so) in all four CD4+ subsets.

Germline V gene lookup returns CDR1 SNHLY and CDR2 FYNNEI. The CDR3 runs to 12 residues. This clone was recorded a few times. What it binds is not known. One end of the junction varies from germline; a read error may be responsible. Investigators reverse transcribed all isolated RNA, so they sequenced expressed TCRB transcripts. Generated by immunoSEQ multiplex PCR, the TCRdb table keeps only in-frame clones and is missing some. The table lists about 660,000 clones, around 15% of them singletons, with 0.04% in the top ten. Cell sorting via CD45RO/CCR7/CD25/CD127/CD95/CD27 was performed to obtain CD4+ naive, central memory, regulatory and stem cell-like memory cells.

Sequenced material: naive CD4+ T cells from blood. This sequence joins TRBV2 and TRBJ2-1, with D possibly being TRBD2 (6 bases). The TCR comes from a man in his late teens or twenties with type 1 diabetes. CDR3 in amino acids: CASSSQLAEFLF. CDR3 nucleotides: TGTGCCAGCAGTTCACAACTAGCCGAATTCCTCTTC.